The 27 T cell receptor beta chains below come from one sample, sequenced in a study of blood T cell repertoires in COVID-19. Data came from immunoSEQ multiplex PCR; TCRdb stores just in-frame clones and leaves some out. The sample holds some 240,000 clones, 75% to 85% seen once. Sequencing was done on a sample of peripheral blood. The receptors stem from a woman aged 70-85 years with COVID-19, enrolled during active disease.

The rearrangement joins TRBV9 to TRBJ2-3; the D gene is possibly TRBD2 (6 bases). The CDR3 has 14 residues. Germline CDR1 is SGDLS and CDR2 is YYNGEE. The V and J ends lost 5 bases and 2 bases respectively, with 12 bases between them. Written as DNA, the CDR3 is TGTGCCAGCAGGGGGGGATCGAACACAGATACGCAGTATTTT. This translates into CASRGGSNTDTQYF.

This chain links TRBV23-1 with TRBJ1-1, with D hard to call. TRBV23-1 falls under the ORF class, with uncertain function. The V end lost 8 bases, the J end lost 3 bases, and 10 bases lay between the germline ends. This CDR3 has 12 residues. The CDR3 DNA reads as TGCGCCAGCCCTATTACGGACACTGAAGCTTTCTTT. It translates to CASPITDTEAFF.

The rearrangement links TRBV11-2 to TRBJ2-7; the D is unclear. Trimming took off 4 bases at V and 1 base at J, with 5 bases between the two ends. The CDR3 contains 12 residues. Germline lookup yields CDR1 SGHAT and CDR2 FQNNGV. CDR3 sequence reads: CASSSISYEQYF. The CDR3 DNA reads as TGTGCCAGCAGCTCTATTTCCTACGAGCAGTACTTC.

This rearrangement joins TRBV6-2 or TRBV6-3 to TRBJ1-1, with 10 nucleotides matching TRBD1. CDR1 MNHEY and CDR2 SVGEGT come from the germline V gene. The CDR3 is 14 amino acids. The junction had 2 bases not matched to a gene; V was cut back by 6 bases and J by 1 base. In DNA form, the CDR3 reads TGTGCCAGCAGCAGACAGGGGGCGAACACTGAAGCTTTCTTT. This gives the protein CASSRQGANTEAFF.

The chain has TRBV6-5 and TRBJ1-2; possible D gene TRBD1, 6 bases. Germline V lookup: CDR1 MNHEY, CDR2 SVGAGI. CDR3 length: 14 amino acids. The V and J ends lost 4 bases and 4 bases respectively, with 13 bases between them. CDR3 region: CASSWQGSSYGYTF. CDR3 in DNA: TGTGCCAGCAGTTGGCAGGGGTCCAGCTATGGCTACACCTTC.

This clone was seen only once. The CDR3 sequence is CASSLYGSEEAYGYTF. The CDR3, as DNA: TGTGCCAGCAGCTTATATGGAAGTGAGGAGGCCTATGGCTACACCTTC. The chain is built from TRBV7-9 and TRBJ1-2; D ambiguous. CDR1 is SEHNR and CDR2 is FQNEAQ in the germline V gene (reference sequence). The V end lost 2 bases, the J end lost 4 bases, and 17 bases lay between the germline ends. The CDR3 is made up of 16 amino acids. The full variable domain, with the rest looked up from reference TRBV7-9 and TRBJ1-2, is DTGVSQNPRHKITKRGQNVTFRCDPISEHNRLYWYRQTLGQGPEFLTYFQNEAQLEKSRLLSDRFSAERPKGSFSTLEIQRTEQGDSAMYLCASSLYGSEEAYGYTFGSGTRLTVV.

The chain combines TRBV11-2 with TRBJ1-2; 7 bases are shared with TRBD1. Per the germline V gene, CDR1 is SGHAT and CDR2 is FQNNGV. J lost 6 bases, V lost 2 bases, and 9 bases had no gene match. This CDR3 region has 15 residues. The CDR3 is CASSLKEGGQHGYTF. CDR3 DNA: TGTGCCAGCAGCTTAAAAGAGGGGGGACAGCATGGCTACACCTTC.

V is TRBV18 and J is TRBJ1-6; 9 nucleotides agree with TRBD1. The germline CDR1 and CDR2 sequences are KGHSH and LQKENI. The CDR3 loop spans 14 amino acids. V dropped 5 bases and J dropped 10; count of bases not matched to a gene: 6. In DNA form, the CDR3 reads TGTGCCAGCTCAGCCGGGACAGGGAGGTCACCCCTCCACTTT. Encoded protein: CASSAGTGRSPLHF.

The chain has TRBV7-8 and TRBJ1-4; the D is unclear. The CDR3 covers 14 residues. V was clipped by 5 bases and J by 7 bases, with 14 bases between them. CDR1 SGHVS and CDR2 FQNEAQ come from the germline V gene. The CDR3 spells CASSLGGRGEKLFF. The CDR3 DNA follows: TGTGCCAGCAGCCTCGGAGGTCGGGGTGAAAAACTGTTTTTT.

The V gene is TRBV19, the J gene TRBJ2-1; TRBD2 agrees at 9 bases. This CDR3 is 16 amino acids long. From germline, CDR1 is LNHDA and CDR2 SQIVND (reference sequence). Unmatched junction bases numbered 5, after V lost 3 bases and J lost 2 bases. The CDR3 loop reads CASSMISGGPYNEQFF. The CDR3 region has the DNA TGTGCCAGTAGTATGATTAGCGGGGGACCCTACAATGAGCAGTTCTTC.

The genes are TRBV7-6 and TRBJ2-2; 7 bases align to TRBD1. The CDR3 extends over 16 amino acids. In germline, CDR1 is SGHVS, CDR2 FNYEAQ. Unmatched junction bases numbered 7, after V lost 5 bases and J lost 1 base. The CDR3 region has the DNA TGTGCCAGCAGCCCCTGGGACAGCCTGAACACCGGGGAGCTGTTTTTT. It specifies CASSPWDSLNTGELFF.

The table lists this clone with a count of one. The genes are TRBV4-1 and TRBJ2-1, with D perhaps matching TRBD2 (6 bases). Trimming stripped 4 bases from V and 5 bases from J, with 15 bases between. CDR1 is MGHRA, CDR2 YSYEKL, per germline. This CDR3 spans 15 amino acids. The CDR3 here is CASSRPTSRDNEQFF. CDR3 DNA sequence: TGCGCCAGCAGCCGCCCAACTAGCAGAGACAATGAGCAGTTCTTC.

The V and J genes are TRBV3-1 (or the pseudogene TRBV3-2) and TRBJ2-1; 16 positions match TRBD2. CDR3 length equals 21 residues. Germline CDR1 and CDR2: LGHDT and YNNKEL (reference sequence). With V trimmed by 5 bases and J by 5 bases, 18 bases remained unmatched. DNA of the CDR3: TGTGCCAGCAGCTCGGACCCTGAGGGACTAGCGGGAGGGCCGCCCCACAATGAGCAGTTCTTC. It specifies CASSSDPEGLAGGPPHNEQFF.

The rearrangement uses TRBV19 and TRBJ2-1; tentative D call: TRBD2 (5 bases). Germline-derived CDR1 and CDR2 are LNHDA and SQIVND (reference sequence). The CDR3 extends over 15 amino acids. V lost 3 bases, J lost 3 bases, and 12 bases lay in between. The CDR3 spells CASSIAAEVYNEQFF. CDR3 bases: TGTGCCAGTAGTATCGCCGCGGAGGTCTACAATGAGCAGTTCTTC.

The V and J genes are TRBV27 and TRBJ2-3; 12 bases line up with TRBD2. This CDR3 comprises 15 residues. The V gene's germline CDR1 is MNHEY and CDR2 SMNVEV (reference sequence). Germline trimming cut 5 bases from V and 5 bases from J; bases unmatched to any gene: 5. CDR3 DNA sequence: TGTGCCAGCAGTATACTAGCGGGAGGTTTAGATACGCAGTATTTT. Amino acid sequence: CASSILAGGLDTQYF.

The chain employs TRBV5-6 and TRBJ1-4, with TRBD1 as a possible D gene (6 bases). The CDR3 is 18 amino acids. V lost 3 bases and J 4 bases, leaving 22 bases between the germline ends. In germline, CDR1 is SGHDT, CDR2 YYEEEE. CDR3 sequence reads: CASSSYLGQQTFNEKLFF. In DNA, the CDR3 is TGTGCCAGCAGCTCCTACCTAGGACAGCAGACCTTTAATGAAAAACTGTTTTTT.

This clone was seen a few times. This chain links TRBV6-2 or TRBV6-3 with TRBJ2-5; perhaps TRBD1 as D (5 bases). Germline V gene sequence: CDR1 MNHEY, CDR2 SVGEGT. Deletions cut 2 bases from V and 4 bases from J, with 11 bases between. The CDR3 totals 14 residues. The CDR3 loop is CASSYAGLGETQYF. The CDR3 nucleotides read TGTGCCAGCAGTTACGCAGGGTTGGGAGAGACCCAGTACTTC.

The chain combines TRBV19 with TRBJ1-2; possibly TRBD1 for D (6 bases). V gave up 7 bases and J gave up 5 bases, with 20 bases separating them. Germline assignment: CDR1 LNHDA and CDR2 SQIVND (reference sequence). The CDR3 has 15 residues. Here the CDR3 reads CASTADGTKKYGYTF. CDR3 nucleotide sequence: TGTGCCAGTACCGCGGATGGGACAAAAAAGTATGGCTACACCTTC.

The V and J genes are TRBV7-9 and TRBJ1-3, with D unresolved. This CDR3 region has 14 residues. The V end lost 1 base, the J end lost 4 bases, and 8 bases lay between the germline ends. Germline loops: CDR1 SEHNR, CDR2 FQNEAQ (reference sequence). The CDR3 region is CASSLVARGNTIYF. In DNA, the CDR3 is TGTGCCAGCAGCTTAGTGGCCAGGGGAAACACCATATATTTT.

This chain links TRBV4-2 with TRBJ1-4, with D possibly matching TRBD1 (5 bases). Looked up from germline, CDR1 is LGHNA and CDR2 is YNFKEQ. The CDR3 covers 18 residues. Trimming stripped 0 bases from V and 4 bases from J, with 18 bases between. DNA for the CDR3: TGTGCCAGCAGCCAAGATGACGGCAGGGTAGAAAGTAATGAAAAACTGTTTTTT. Residues: CASSQDDGRVESNEKLFF.

The chain links TRBV7-2 to TRBJ2-4; 15 positions agree with TRBD2. CDR1 and CDR2 (germline): SGHTA, FQGNSA. The CDR3 has 17 amino acids. With V trimmed by 4 bases and J by 11 bases, 12 bases remained unmatched. The CDR3 region is CASSSGLAGGERSLQYF. The CDR3 nucleotides are TGTGCCAGCAGCTCAGGACTAGCGGGGGGGGAGAGGAGTCTTCAGTACTTC.

The chain employs TRBV9 and TRBJ1-2, with 11 bases that match TRBD1. V lost 4 bases to trimming and J lost 6 bases; unmatched junction nucleotides: 8. The CDR3 is 15 residues long. The germline CDR1 and CDR2 sequences are SGDLS and YYNGEE. The CDR3 DNA reads as TGTGCCAGCAGCTCCGGACAGGGGGCGCGTAATGGCTACACCTTC. It specifies CASSSGQGARNGYTF.

This chain uses TRBV6-4 with TRBJ1-1; TRBD1 matches 8 bases. Germline CDR1 MRHNA, CDR2 SNTAGT. The CDR3 sequence is 15 residues long. After removal of 3 bases from V and 6 bases from J, the junction contained 9 bases not matched to a gene. CDR3 protein: CASSDLRTGSSEAFF. In DNA, the CDR3 is TGTGCCAGCAGTGATCTTCGGACAGGGTCGTCTGAAGCTTTCTTT.

The chain carries TRBV19 and TRBJ2-7; D uncertain. Germline V CDR1 and CDR2: LNHDA, SQIVND (reference sequence). There are 15 residues in the CDR3. The ends were cut back, 7 bases at V and 2 bases at J, with 18 bases in the middle. CDR3 nucleotides: TGTGCCAGTACCCCTGGCCCGTCTGGGCCCTACGAGCAGTACTTC. It is translated as CASTPGPSGPYEQYF.

The V call is TRBV19, the J call TRBJ2-1; TRBD2 might be the D (6 bases). The CDR3 is 14 residues long. V dropped 5 bases and J dropped 6 bases, with 14 bases sitting between them. Germline V gives CDR1 LNHDA, CDR2 SQIVND (reference sequence). For the CDR3, the DNA is TGTGCCAGTAGTCCCGTTCAGGGAGGCAATGAGCAGTTCTTC. Its translation: CASSPVQGGNEQFF. The full variable domain, completed using reference TRBV19 and TRBJ2-1, is DGGITQSPKYLFRKEGQNVTLSCEQNLNHDAMYWYRQDPGQGLRLIYYSQIVNDFQKGDIAEGYSVSREKKESFPLTVTSAQKNPTAFYLCASSPVQGGNEQFFGPGTRLTVL.

The CDR3 here is CASRPGTSGGETQYF. The CDR3 DNA follows: TGTGCCAGCAGACCCGGGACTAGCGGGGGAGAGACCCAGTACTTC. The rearrangement uses TRBV11-3 and TRBJ2-5, with 14 bases aligning to TRBD2. Trimming at V came to 6 bases and at J to 4 bases, leaving 4 bases not matched to a gene. Germline CDR1 and CDR2: SGHNT and YENEEA. The CDR3 runs to 15 residues.

This clone was recorded once. The junction differs from germline at one of its ends, possibly a read error. This chain's CDR3 is CASSLGGGYQETQYF. For the CDR3, the DNA is TGTGCTAGCAGCTTAGGGGGGGGTTACCAAGAGACCCAGTACTTC. V gene TRBV7-7 combines with J gene TRBJ2-5, with D perhaps TRBD2 (7 bases). The V gene's germline CDR1 is SSHAT and CDR2 FNYEAQ (reference sequence). CDR3 length: 15 residues.